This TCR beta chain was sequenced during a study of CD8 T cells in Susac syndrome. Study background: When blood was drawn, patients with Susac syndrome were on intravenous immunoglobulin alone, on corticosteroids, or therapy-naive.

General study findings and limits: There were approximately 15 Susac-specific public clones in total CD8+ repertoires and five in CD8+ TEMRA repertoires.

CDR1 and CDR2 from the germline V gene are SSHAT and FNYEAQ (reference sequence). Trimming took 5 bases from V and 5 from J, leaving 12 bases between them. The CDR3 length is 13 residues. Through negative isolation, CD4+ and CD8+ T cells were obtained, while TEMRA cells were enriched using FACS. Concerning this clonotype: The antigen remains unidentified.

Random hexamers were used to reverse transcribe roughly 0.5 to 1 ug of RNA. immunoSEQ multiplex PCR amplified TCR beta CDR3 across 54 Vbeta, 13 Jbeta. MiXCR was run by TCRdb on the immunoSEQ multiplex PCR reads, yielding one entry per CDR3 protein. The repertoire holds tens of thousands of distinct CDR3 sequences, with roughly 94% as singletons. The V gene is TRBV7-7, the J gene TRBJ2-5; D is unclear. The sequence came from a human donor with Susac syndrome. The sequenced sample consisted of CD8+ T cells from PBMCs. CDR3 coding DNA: TGTGCCAGCAGCGCATACAAGGCGGAGACCCAGTACTTC. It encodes CASSAYKAETQYF.